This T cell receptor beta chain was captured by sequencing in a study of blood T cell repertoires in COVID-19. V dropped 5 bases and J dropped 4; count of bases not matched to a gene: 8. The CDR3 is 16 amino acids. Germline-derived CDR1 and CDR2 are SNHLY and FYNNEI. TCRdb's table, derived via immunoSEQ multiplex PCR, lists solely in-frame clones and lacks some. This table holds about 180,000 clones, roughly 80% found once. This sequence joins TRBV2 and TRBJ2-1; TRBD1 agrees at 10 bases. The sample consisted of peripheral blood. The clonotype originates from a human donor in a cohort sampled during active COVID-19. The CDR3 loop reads CASSPTPGQGYNEQFF. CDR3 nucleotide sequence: TGTGCCAGCAGTCCAACTCCGGGACAGGGGTACAATGAGCAGTTCTTC.